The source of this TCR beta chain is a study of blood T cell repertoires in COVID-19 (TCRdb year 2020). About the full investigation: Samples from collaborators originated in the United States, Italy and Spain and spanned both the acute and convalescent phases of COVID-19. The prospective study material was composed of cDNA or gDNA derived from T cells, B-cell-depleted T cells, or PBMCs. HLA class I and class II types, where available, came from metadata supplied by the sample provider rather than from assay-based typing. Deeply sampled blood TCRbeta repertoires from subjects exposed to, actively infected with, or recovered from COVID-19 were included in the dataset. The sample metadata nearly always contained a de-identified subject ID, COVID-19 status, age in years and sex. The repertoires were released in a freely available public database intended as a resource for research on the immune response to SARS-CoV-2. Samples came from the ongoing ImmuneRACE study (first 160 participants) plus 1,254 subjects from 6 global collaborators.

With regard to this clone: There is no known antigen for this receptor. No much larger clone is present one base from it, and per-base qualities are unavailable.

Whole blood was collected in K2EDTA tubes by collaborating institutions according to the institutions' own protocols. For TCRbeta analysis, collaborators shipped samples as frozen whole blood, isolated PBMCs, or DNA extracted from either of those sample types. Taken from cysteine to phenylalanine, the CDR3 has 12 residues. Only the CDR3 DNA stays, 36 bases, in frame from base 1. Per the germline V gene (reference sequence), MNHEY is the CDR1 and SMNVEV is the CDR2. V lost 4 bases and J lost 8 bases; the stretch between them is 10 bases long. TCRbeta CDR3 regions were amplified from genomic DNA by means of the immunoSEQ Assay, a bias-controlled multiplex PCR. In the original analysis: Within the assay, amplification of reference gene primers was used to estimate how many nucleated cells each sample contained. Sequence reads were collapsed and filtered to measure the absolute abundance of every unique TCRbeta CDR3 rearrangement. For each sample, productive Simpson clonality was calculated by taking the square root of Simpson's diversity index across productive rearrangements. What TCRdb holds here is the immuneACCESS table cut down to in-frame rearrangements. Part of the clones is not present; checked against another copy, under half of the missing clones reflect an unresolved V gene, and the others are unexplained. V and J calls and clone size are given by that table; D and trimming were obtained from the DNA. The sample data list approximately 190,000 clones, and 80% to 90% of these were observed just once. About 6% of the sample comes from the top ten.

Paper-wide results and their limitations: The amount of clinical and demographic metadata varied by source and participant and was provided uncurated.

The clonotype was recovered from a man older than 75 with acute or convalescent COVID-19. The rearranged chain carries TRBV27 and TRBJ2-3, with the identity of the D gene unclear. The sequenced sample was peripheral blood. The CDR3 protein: CASSSHPGTQYF. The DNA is TGTGCCAGCAGTTCCCACCCCGGTACGCAGTATTTT.